The clone carrying this T cell receptor (beta chain) showed up many times. Its antigen is as yet unknown. The data belong to a study of T cells in Graves' hyperthyroidism and ophthalmopathy. Study overall: Blood was drawn when the patient was first diagnosed and still untreated. Study outcomes and limitations: Blood also contained most expanded thyroid clonotypes above 0.001. Stable hyperthyroidism was separated from ophthalmopathy by a model based on 13 V-J features.

Deletions cut 1 base from V and 9 bases from J, with 10 bases between. This CDR3 is built from 13 residues. Per germline, CDR1 LGHDT and CDR2 YNNKEL (reference sequence). The study collected blood at first hyperthyroidism diagnosis, before any ophthalmopathy symptoms arose. RNA transcripts gave rise to amplified TCR beta CDR3 regions. The TCR CDR3 was amplified in a first-round RT-PCR using the HTBI primer set. TCRdb analysed the multiplex PCR reads with MiXCR anew, one entry per CDR3 protein. The table records nearly 600,000 distinct CDR3 sequences, around 14% of them present only once. This sequence was found in a woman younger than 45 with Graves' hyperthyroidism that later progressed to Graves' ophthalmopathy. The specimen sequenced was blood. The gene calls are TRBV3-1 and TRBJ2-1, with D unresolved. CDR3 loop: CASSQGRSGEQFF. In DNA form, the CDR3 reads TGTGCCAGCAGCCAAGGAAGGTCGGGTGAGCAGTTCTTC.